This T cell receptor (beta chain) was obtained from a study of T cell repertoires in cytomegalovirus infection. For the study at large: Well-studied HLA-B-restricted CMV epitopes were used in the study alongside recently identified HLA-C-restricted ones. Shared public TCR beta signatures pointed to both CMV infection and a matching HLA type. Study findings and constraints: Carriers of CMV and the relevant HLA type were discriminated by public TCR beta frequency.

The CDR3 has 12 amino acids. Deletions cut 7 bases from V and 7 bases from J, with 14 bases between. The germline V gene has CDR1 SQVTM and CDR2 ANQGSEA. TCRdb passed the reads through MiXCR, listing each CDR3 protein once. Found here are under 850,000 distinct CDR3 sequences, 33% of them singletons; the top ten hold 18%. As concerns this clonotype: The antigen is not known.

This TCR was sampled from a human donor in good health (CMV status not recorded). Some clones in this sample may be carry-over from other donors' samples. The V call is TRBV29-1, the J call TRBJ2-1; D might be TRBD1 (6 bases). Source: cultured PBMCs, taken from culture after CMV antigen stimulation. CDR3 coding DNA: TGCAGCGCCGCCCAGGGGCTAAATGAGCAGTTCTTC. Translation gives CSAAQGLNEQFF.